This T cell receptor beta chain stems from a study of regulatory T cells in long-lasting Graves disease. V trimming: 6 bases; J trimming: 14 bases; junction bases outside the gene matches: 9. The length of the CDR3 is 12 residues. CDR1 is MDHEN and CDR2 is SYDVKM in the germline V gene. Both iRepertoire HTBI primers and Arm-PCR of CDR3 regions were used to build the TCR beta libraries. Via MiXCR, TCRdb re-called the multiplex PCR reads, giving one row per CDR3 protein. The sample contains approximately 360,000 distinct CDR3 sequences, 10% to 15% of which appear only once. As to time point: newly diagnosed GD, antithyroid drugs for less than 3 months. RNA extracted from PBMCs served as the sequencing template. Recruitment took place at an endocrinology department in Xi'an, China. These data were also filed under a second study, of T cells in Graves' hyperthyroidism and ophthalmopathy.

Source: peripheral blood mononuclear cells (PBMCs), taken at new diagnosis, from a patient treated with antithyroid drugs. V usage is TRBV28 and J usage is TRBJ1-4; 7 bases are a match to TRBD1. This receptor was taken from a woman aged 18-29 years with Graves disease. CDR3 residues: CASRPITGDLFF. CDR3 DNA: TGTGCCAGCAGACCCATCACAGGGGACCTGTTTTTT. Using reference TRBV28 and TRBJ1-4 for the parts outside the CDR3, the full variable domain is DVKVTQSSRYLVKRTGEKVFLECVQDMDHENMFWYRQDPGLGLRLIYFSYDVKMKEKGDIPEGYSVSREKKERFSLILESASTNQTSMYLCASRPITGDLFFGSGTQLSVL.